This TCR beta chain came from a study of neurological immune-mediated disorders. Study-wide results and caveats: The most TCR clonal expansion was seen in HTLV-1-associated myelopathy, and the least was seen in multiple sclerosis, which fell below healthy controls.

Time point of the sample: longitudinal time-point 1 (baseline). Unsorted libraries were prepared from 2 million PBMCs that had been stored at -80 C. This clonotype was recorded at least ten times. Its antigen is unidentified. Synthesis of cDNA was carried out by template-switch 5'RACE. The reaction used 10-nucleotide random UMIs. In TCRdb, the 5' RACE reads were re-called with MiXCR into one record per CDR3 protein. The repertoire consists of fewer than 55,000 distinct CDR3 sequences, with 9% to 10% occurring once and the leading ten covering about 1.6%. The CDR3 runs to 17 residues. CDR1 is MRHNA and CDR2 is SNTAGT in the germline V gene. V was clipped by 8 bases and J by 4 bases; unmatched bases: 16.

Specimen: PBMCs. This sequence was found in a woman aged 40 to 50 in good health. This rearrangement joins TRBV6-4 to TRBJ1-1, with 10 bases fitting TRBD1. CDR3 DNA sequence: TGTGCCAGCTTTAAACCCAAAGGACAGGGGGAGGGCACTGAAGCTTTCTTT. Translation: CASFKPKGQGEGTEAFF.